This TCR beta chain is from a study of CD8+ T cells in alopecia areata. In each case, RNA was isolated and then reverse transcribed into cDNA as the sequencing template. Libraries were prepared by immunoSEQ multiplex PCR; TCRdb keeps only in-frame clonotypes and omits some of them. The sample records approximately 82,000 clones, roughly half being singletons. Alopecia areata patients gave lesional scalp punch biopsies and peripheral blood samples. PBMCs, the starting material, were the source of sorted CD4+ and CD8+ T cells. Sequencing was performed on NKG2D-high CD8+ T cells sorted from blood. This receptor was obtained from a human donor with alopecia areata.

CDR3 residues: CASSLISYEQYF. The CDR3 DNA follows: TGTGCCAGCAGTTTAATCAGCTACGAGCAGTACTTC. The genes are TRBV28 and TRBJ2-7; D remains unclear. The germline V and J ends were trimmed by 2 bases and 3 bases, with 5 bases remaining between them. The CDR3 loop spans 12 amino acids. From germline, CDR1 is MDHEN and CDR2 SYDVKM.